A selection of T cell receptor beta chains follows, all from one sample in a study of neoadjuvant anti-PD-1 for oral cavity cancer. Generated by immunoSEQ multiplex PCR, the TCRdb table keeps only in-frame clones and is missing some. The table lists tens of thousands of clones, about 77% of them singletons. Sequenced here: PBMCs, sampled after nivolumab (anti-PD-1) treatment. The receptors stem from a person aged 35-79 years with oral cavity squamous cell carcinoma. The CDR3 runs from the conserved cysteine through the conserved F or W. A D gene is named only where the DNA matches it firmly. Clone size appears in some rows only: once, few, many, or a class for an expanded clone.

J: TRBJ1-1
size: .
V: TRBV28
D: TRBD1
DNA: TGTGCCAGCAGTGAACTACAGGGGTTGAACACTGAAGCTTTCTTT
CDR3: CASSELQGLNTEAFF

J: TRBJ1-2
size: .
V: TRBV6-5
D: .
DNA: TGTGCCAGCCGGGGAGGGTCTCGGGATGGCTACACCTTC
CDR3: CASRGGSRDGYTF

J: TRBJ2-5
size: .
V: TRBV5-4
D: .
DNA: TGTGCCAGCAGCTCTGAGCAAGAGACCCAGTACTTC
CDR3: CASSSEQETQYF

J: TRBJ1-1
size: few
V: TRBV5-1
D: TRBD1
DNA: TGCGCCAGCAGCGGGGGACAGGTGGTTACGGGGAACACTGAAGCTTTCTTT
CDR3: CASSGGQVVTGNTEAFF

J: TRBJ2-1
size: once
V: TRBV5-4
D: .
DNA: TGTGCCAGCAGCTTTGGGCAGGGAAATGAGCAGTTCTTC
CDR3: CASSFGQGNEQFF

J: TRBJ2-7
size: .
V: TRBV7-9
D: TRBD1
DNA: TGTGCCAGCACCACACGGGACAGGGTTTACGAGCAGTACTTC
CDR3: CASTTRDRVYEQYF

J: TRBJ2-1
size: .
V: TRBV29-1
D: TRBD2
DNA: TGCAGCGTTGAGCTAAGAGCGGGAGAGCAGTTCTTC
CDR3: CSVELRAGEQFF

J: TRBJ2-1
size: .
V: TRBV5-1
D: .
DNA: TGCGCCAGCAGCTCCTCACTAACTCGCTCCTACAATGAGCAGTTCTTC
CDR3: CASSSSLTRSYNEQFF

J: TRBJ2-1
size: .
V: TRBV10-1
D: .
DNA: TGCGCCAGCAGTGAGACGGGCGGGAAGGGTGAGCAGTTCTTC
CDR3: CASSETGGKGEQFF

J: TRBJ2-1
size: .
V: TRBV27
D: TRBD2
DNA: TGTGCCAGCAGTTTATCTGGGGGGGAGGAGCAGTTCTTC
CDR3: CASSLSGGEEQFF

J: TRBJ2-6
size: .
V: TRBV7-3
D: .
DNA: TGTGCCAGCAGCTACGTTTCAGAGCTTACAAAGTCGGGCCAACGTCCTGCTTTC
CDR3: CASSYVSELTKSGQRPAF

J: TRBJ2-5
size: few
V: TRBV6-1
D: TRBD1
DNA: TGTGCCAGCAGTGAATCCTGGGACAGTCTAAAAGAGACCCAGTACTTC
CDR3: CASSESWDSLKETQYF

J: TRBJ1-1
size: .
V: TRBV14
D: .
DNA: TGTGCCAGCAGCCAACGGTGGAACACTGAAGCTTTCTTT
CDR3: CASSQRWNTEAFF

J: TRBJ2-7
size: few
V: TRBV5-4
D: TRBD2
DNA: TGTGCCAGCAGCTTGGACGGGGGGAGGACCTACGAGCAGTACTTC
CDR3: CASSLDGGRTYEQYF

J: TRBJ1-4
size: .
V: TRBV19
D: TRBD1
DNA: TGTGCCAGCCGGACAGGCTTAGAAAAACTGTTTTTT
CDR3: CASRTGLEKLFF

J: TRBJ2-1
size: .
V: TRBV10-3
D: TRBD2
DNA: TGTGCCATCAGTGAGTCGATACCTAGCGGGAGGGACAATGAGCAGTTCTTC
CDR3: CAISESIPSGRDNEQFF

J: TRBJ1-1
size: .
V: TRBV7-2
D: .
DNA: TGTGCCAGCAGCTCGGGAGGGGGGATTGGAACTGAAGCTTTCTTT
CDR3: CASSSGGGIGTEAFF

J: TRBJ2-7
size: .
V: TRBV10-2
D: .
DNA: TGCGCCAGCGAGGGCAGGACCAAGTTAATGAGCTCCTACGAGCAGTACTTC
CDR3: CASEGRTKLMSSYEQYF

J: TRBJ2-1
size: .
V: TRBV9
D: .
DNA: TGTGCCAGCAGCGTAGTAACGGGGCCAGACAATGAGCAGTTCTTC
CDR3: CASSVVTGPDNEQFF

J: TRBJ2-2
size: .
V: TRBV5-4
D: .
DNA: TGTGCCAGCCAGGCGGCAGTCGCGAACACCGGGGAGCTGTTTTTT
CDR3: CASQAAVANTGELFF